A selection of T cell receptor beta chains follows, all from one sample in a study of CD8+CD57+ T cells in acquired aplastic anemia. In TCRdb, the reads were re-called with MiXCR into one record per CDR3 protein. The repertoire holds around 130,000 distinct CDR3 sequences, with 45% to 60% as singletons. Sequences were obtained from sorted CD4+, CD8+, or CD8+CD57+ T cells (not recorded which) from PBMCs. These receptors were obtained from a human donor with aplastic anemia. Each CDR3 is given with its conserved first and last residue. The order of the fields is J gene, clone size, CDR3 length, D gene, V gene, CDR3 DNA, CDR3 protein. The D gene is left open where the match is weak. The listing skips clone size in some rows; elsewhere it reads once, few, many or a size class.

j_call: TRBJ2-7; clone_size: many; cdr3_length: 15; d_call: NA; v_call: TRBV2; cdr3_nt: TGTGCCAGCAGCCCCATCGATGAACTATCCTACGAGCAGTACTTC; cdr3_aa: CASSPIDELSYEQYF
j_call: TRBJ2-7; clone_size: NA; cdr3_length: 14; d_call: TRBD2; v_call: TRBV20-1; cdr3_nt: TGCAGTGCTAGAGAGGTAGCGGGAGCCTACGAGCAGTACTTC; cdr3_aa: CSAREVAGAYEQYF
j_call: TRBJ1-1; clone_size: few; cdr3_length: 14; d_call: TRBD1; v_call: TRBV25-1; cdr3_nt: TGTGCCAGCAGTGTTTCCAGGGGGTCTACTGAAGCTTTCTTT; cdr3_aa: CASSVSRGSTEAFF
j_call: TRBJ2-1; clone_size: NA; cdr3_length: 11; d_call: TRBD2; v_call: TRBV27; cdr3_nt: TGTGCCTCTCGGGGGGTCAATGAGCAGTTCTTC; cdr3_aa: CASRGVNEQFF
j_call: TRBJ2-7; clone_size: many; cdr3_length: 18; d_call: TRBD2; v_call: TRBV7-8; cdr3_nt: TGTGCCAGCAGCTCCCCCCGACTAGCGGGAGGCCGAGCCTACGAGCAGTACTTC; cdr3_aa: CASSSPRLAGGRAYEQYF
j_call: TRBJ1-5; clone_size: once; cdr3_length: 13; d_call: TRBD1; v_call: TRBV24-1; cdr3_nt: TGTGCCACCAGCGGGACAGCTGGGCAGCCCCAGCATTTT; cdr3_aa: CATSGTAGQPQHF
j_call: TRBJ2-4; clone_size: NA; cdr3_length: 12; d_call: NA; v_call: TRBV29-1; cdr3_nt: TGCAGCGTTGTTAGCTTGAGTAACATTCAGTACTTC; cdr3_aa: CSVVSLSNIQYF
j_call: TRBJ2-7; clone_size: NA; cdr3_length: 16; d_call: TRBD2; v_call: TRBV11-2; cdr3_nt: TGTGCCAGCAGCTCACCGGGACTAGCGATCTCCTACAAGCAGTACTTC; cdr3_aa: CASSSPGLAISYKQYF
j_call: TRBJ2-3; clone_size: NA; cdr3_length: 15; d_call: TRBD2; v_call: TRBV9; cdr3_nt: TGTGCCAGCAGCGTCGGGGGGGCCAGCACAGATACGCAGTATTTT; cdr3_aa: CASSVGGASTDTQYF
j_call: TRBJ2-7; clone_size: NA; cdr3_length: 14; d_call: NA; v_call: TRBV6-1; cdr3_nt: TGTGCCAGTTCTGGGCGAGGGGCAGCCTACGAGCAGTACTTC; cdr3_aa: CASSGRGAAYEQYF
j_call: TRBJ2-1; clone_size: NA; cdr3_length: 16; d_call: TRBD2; v_call: TRBV24-1; cdr3_nt: TGTGCCACCGGCTCGGGGACTAGCGGGGGGGCCCATGAGCAGTTCTTC; cdr3_aa: CATGSGTSGGAHEQFF
j_call: TRBJ1-6; clone_size: few; cdr3_length: 14; d_call: NA; v_call: TRBV9; cdr3_nt: TGTGCCAGCAGCGTAGACCCGGGGGATTCACCCCTCCACTTT; cdr3_aa: CASSVDPGDSPLHF
j_call: TRBJ2-7; clone_size: NA; cdr3_length: 16; d_call: NA; v_call: TRBV5-1; cdr3_nt: TGCGCCAGCAGCAAGGACAGTCTAATGAATGGATACGAGCAGTACTTC; cdr3_aa: CASSKDSLMNGYEQYF
j_call: TRBJ1-2; clone_size: NA; cdr3_length: 14; d_call: NA; v_call: TRBV5-6; cdr3_nt: TGTGCCAGCAGCTTGGGTCCCAGAAACTATGGCTACACCTTC; cdr3_aa: CASSLGPRNYGYTF
j_call: TRBJ2-7; clone_size: NA; cdr3_length: 14; d_call: NA; v_call: TRBV24-1; cdr3_nt: TGTGCCACCAGTGAGGGAGACACCCCCTACGAGCAGTACTTC; cdr3_aa: CATSEGDTPYEQYF
j_call: TRBJ2-5; clone_size: NA; cdr3_length: 15; d_call: NA; v_call: TRBV5-8; cdr3_nt: TGTGCCAGCAGCTCGGGGGACTCGGCGGGAGAGACCCAGTACTTC; cdr3_aa: CASSSGDSAGETQYF
j_call: TRBJ2-1; clone_size: few; cdr3_length: 15; d_call: TRBD2; v_call: TRBV12-3/TRBV12-4; cdr3_nt: TGTGCCAGCCTGGGGCGGGGGGCCCTCTACAATGAGCAGTTCTTC; cdr3_aa: CASLGRGALYNEQFF
j_call: TRBJ1-6; clone_size: NA; cdr3_length: 17; d_call: NA; v_call: TRBV11-1; cdr3_nt: TGTGCCAGCAGCGCTTTCACAAGCGGCGCTAATAATTCACCCCTCCACTTT; cdr3_aa: CASSAFTSGANNSPLHF
j_call: TRBJ2-1; clone_size: NA; cdr3_length: 14; d_call: NA; v_call: TRBV7-3; cdr3_nt: TGTGCCAGCAGCCCGATCGGGCGGCCGGATGAGCAGTTCTTC; cdr3_aa: CASSPIGRPDEQFF
j_call: TRBJ1-2; clone_size: NA; cdr3_length: 14; d_call: NA; v_call: TRBV24-1; cdr3_nt: TGTGCCACCAGTGATCCCCGGGACTACTATGGCTACACCTTC; cdr3_aa: CATSDPRDYYGYTF
j_call: TRBJ1-2; clone_size: NA; cdr3_length: 14; d_call: TRBD1; v_call: TRBV6-4; cdr3_nt: TGTGCCAGCAGTGTAACAGGGGGCGGCTATGGCTACACCTTC; cdr3_aa: CASSVTGGGYGYTF
j_call: TRBJ2-3; clone_size: once; cdr3_length: 14; d_call: NA; v_call: TRBV20-1; cdr3_nt: TGCAGTGCCCGTTCGCTAGAGTACAAAGATACGCAGTATTTT; cdr3_aa: CSARSLEYKDTQYF
j_call: TRBJ1-2; clone_size: NA; cdr3_length: 12; d_call: NA; v_call: TRBV7-9; cdr3_nt: TGTGCCACCAGTGACCCAGGGGACGGCTACACCTTC; cdr3_aa: CATSDPGDGYTF
j_call: TRBJ2-1; clone_size: many; cdr3_length: 16; d_call: TRBD2; v_call: TRBV9; cdr3_nt: TGTGCCAGCAGCCCCTGGACTAGCGGGGGGGCCGATGAGCAGTTCTTC; cdr3_aa: CASSPWTSGGADEQFF
j_call: TRBJ2-7; clone_size: NA; cdr3_length: 12; d_call: NA; v_call: TRBV20-1; cdr3_nt: TGCAGTGCTAGAGATCTGACTTACGAGCAGTACTTC; cdr3_aa: CSARDLTYEQYF
j_call: TRBJ1-6; clone_size: NA; cdr3_length: 15; d_call: NA; v_call: TRBV2; cdr3_nt: TGTGCCAGCAGGGGGGGAAGCTCCTATAATTCACCCCTCCACTTT; cdr3_aa: CASRGGSSYNSPLHF
j_call: TRBJ2-1; clone_size: NA; cdr3_length: 12; d_call: NA; v_call: TRBV9; cdr3_nt: TGTGCCAGCAGCGTAGAAGGGAGTGAGCAGTTCTTC; cdr3_aa: CASSVEGSEQFF
j_call: TRBJ1-1; clone_size: NA; cdr3_length: 15; d_call: TRBD1; v_call: TRBV5-4; cdr3_nt: TGTGCCAGCACACCGGGTATGGCAGGGGGCACTGAAGCTTTCTTT; cdr3_aa: CASTPGMAGGTEAFF
j_call: TRBJ1-2; clone_size: NA; cdr3_length: 13; d_call: NA; v_call: TRBV2; cdr3_nt: TGTGCCAGCAGTGAAGAAGCTAACTATGGCTACACCTTC; cdr3_aa: CASSEEANYGYTF
j_call: TRBJ2-5; clone_size: NA; cdr3_length: 14; d_call: TRBD1; v_call: TRBV7-8; cdr3_nt: TGTGCCAGCAGCGCGGGACAGGGGGGAGAGACCCAGTACTTC; cdr3_aa: CASSAGQGGETQYF
j_call: TRBJ2-5; clone_size: NA; cdr3_length: 14; d_call: NA; v_call: TRBV5-4; cdr3_nt: TGTGCCAGCAGTCCGGGACCCAAGGAGGAGACCCAGTACTTC; cdr3_aa: CASSPGPKEETQYF
j_call: TRBJ1-1; clone_size: many; cdr3_length: 12; d_call: NA; v_call: TRBV6-6; cdr3_nt: TGTGCCAGTTGGGACGGGAACACTGAAGCTTTCTTT; cdr3_aa: CASWDGNTEAFF
j_call: TRBJ2-7; clone_size: NA; cdr3_length: 13; d_call: NA; v_call: TRBV27; cdr3_nt: TGTGCCAGCAGTCCTGCGACGGGATACGAGCAGTACTTC; cdr3_aa: CASSPATGYEQYF
j_call: TRBJ2-7; clone_size: NA; cdr3_length: 12; d_call: NA; v_call: TRBV11-3; cdr3_nt: TGTGCCAGCAGCTCCAGAGCCCCCGAGCAGTACTTC; cdr3_aa: CASSSRAPEQYF
j_call: TRBJ2-7; clone_size: many; cdr3_length: 15; d_call: NA; v_call: TRBV4-3; cdr3_nt: TGCGCCAGCAGCCAAGTTAAGGCAGTCCAGTACGAGCAGTACTTC; cdr3_aa: CASSQVKAVQYEQYF
j_call: TRBJ1-2; clone_size: NA; cdr3_length: 12; d_call: NA; v_call: TRBV7-8; cdr3_nt: TGTGCCAGCAGCTTAAACGTCTATGGCTACACCTTC; cdr3_aa: CASSLNVYGYTF
j_call: TRBJ1-1; clone_size: few; cdr3_length: 13; d_call: NA; v_call: TRBV25-1; cdr3_nt: TGTGCCAGCAGGAGAGAGGGCTACACTGAAGCTTTCTTT; cdr3_aa: CASRREGYTEAFF
j_call: TRBJ2-1; clone_size: NA; cdr3_length: 15; d_call: NA; v_call: TRBV13; cdr3_nt: TGTGCCAGCAGCTTCGCCGGGAGCTCCTACAATGAGCAGTTCTTC; cdr3_aa: CASSFAGSSYNEQFF
j_call: TRBJ1-3; clone_size: NA; cdr3_length: 13; d_call: NA; v_call: TRBV19; cdr3_nt: TGTGCCAGCTCGGATGTCTCTGGAAACACCATATATTTT; cdr3_aa: CASSDVSGNTIYF
j_call: TRBJ2-1; clone_size: NA; cdr3_length: 15; d_call: TRBD2; v_call: TRBV5-1; cdr3_nt: TGCGCCAGCAGCTTCGTTAGCGGGGGGTACAATGAGCAGTTCTTC; cdr3_aa: CASSFVSGGYNEQFF
j_call: TRBJ2-7; clone_size: NA; cdr3_length: 14; d_call: TRBD2; v_call: TRBV7-2; cdr3_nt: TGTGCCAGCAGCCTGGGACTAGCAAGCTACGAGCAGTACTTC; cdr3_aa: CASSLGLASYEQYF
j_call: TRBJ1-2; clone_size: NA; cdr3_length: 12; d_call: NA; v_call: TRBV7-9; cdr3_nt: TGTGCCAGCAGATTAGTTGGGCAGGGCTACACCTTC; cdr3_aa: CASRLVGQGYTF
j_call: TRBJ2-3; clone_size: NA; cdr3_length: 13; d_call: NA; v_call: TRBV4-1; cdr3_nt: TGCGCCAGCAGCCAAGATGGGGGTTCCAGGGTATATTTT; cdr3_aa: CASSQDGGSRVYF
j_call: TRBJ1-6; clone_size: NA; cdr3_length: 13; d_call: NA; v_call: TRBV10-3; cdr3_nt: TGTGCCATCAGTGGCGGGGGGCAACCACCCCTCCACTTT; cdr3_aa: CAISGGGQPPLHF
j_call: TRBJ1-5; clone_size: NA; cdr3_length: 15; d_call: TRBD1; v_call: TRBV19; cdr3_nt: TGTGCCAGTAAAGGGGACAGGGGCTTTAATCAGCCCCAGCATTTT; cdr3_aa: CASKGDRGFNQPQHF
j_call: TRBJ1-2; clone_size: NA; cdr3_length: 14; d_call: TRBD1; v_call: TRBV19; cdr3_nt: TGTGCCAGTAACGACCGGGACAGGGTGCATGGCTACACCTTC; cdr3_aa: CASNDRDRVHGYTF
j_call: TRBJ1-1; clone_size: many; cdr3_length: 12; d_call: NA; v_call: TRBV2; cdr3_nt: TGTGCCAGCAGTGATCCCCACACTGAAGCTTTCTTT; cdr3_aa: CASSDPHTEAFF
j_call: TRBJ1-2; clone_size: NA; cdr3_length: 11; d_call: NA; v_call: TRBV29-1; cdr3_nt: TGCAGCGAGGGGACGGCCGGGGGCTACACCTTC; cdr3_aa: CSEGTAGGYTF
j_call: TRBJ1-1; clone_size: NA; cdr3_length: 15; d_call: NA; v_call: TRBV19; cdr3_nt: TGTGCCAGTAGTATTGGGCGGAGCATGAACACTGAAGCTTTCTTT; cdr3_aa: CASSIGRSMNTEAFF
j_call: TRBJ2-7; clone_size: NA; cdr3_length: 15; d_call: NA; v_call: TRBV11-3; cdr3_nt: TGTGCCAGCAGCTTAGATAGCAGGGGCCACTACGAGCAGTACTTC; cdr3_aa: CASSLDSRGHYEQYF
j_call: TRBJ2-7; clone_size: NA; cdr3_length: 16; d_call: TRBD2; v_call: TRBV10-3; cdr3_nt: TGTGCCTCCAAAATGGGGATGACTAGCGGGGGGGGCGAGCAGTACTTC; cdr3_aa: CASKMGMTSGGGEQYF
j_call: TRBJ1-6; clone_size: NA; cdr3_length: 14; d_call: NA; v_call: TRBV20-1; cdr3_nt: TGCAGTGCTATCGGCAGTGTCGATAATTCACCCCTCCACTTT; cdr3_aa: CSAIGSVDNSPLHF
j_call: TRBJ2-3; clone_size: NA; cdr3_length: 12; d_call: NA; v_call: TRBV7-9; cdr3_nt: TGTGCCAGCAGCTTGGTACAAGCTACGCAGTATTTT; cdr3_aa: CASSLVQATQYF
j_call: TRBJ2-6; clone_size: many; cdr3_length: 16; d_call: NA; v_call: TRBV24-1; cdr3_nt: TGTGCCACCAGTGATCCCCAGGGGATTGGGGCCAACGTCCTGACTTTC; cdr3_aa: CATSDPQGIGANVLTF
j_call: TRBJ2-5; clone_size: NA; cdr3_length: 13; d_call: TRBD1; v_call: TRBV2; cdr3_nt: TGTGCCAGCAAACAGGGGTTAGGGGAGACCCAGTACTTC; cdr3_aa: CASKQGLGETQYF
j_call: TRBJ2-7; clone_size: NA; cdr3_length: 12; d_call: TRBD1; v_call: TRBV2; cdr3_nt: TGTGCCAGCAGGACAGGGTTTCACGAGCAGTACTTC; cdr3_aa: CASRTGFHEQYF
j_call: TRBJ1-1; clone_size: NA; cdr3_length: 15; d_call: NA; v_call: TRBV29-1; cdr3_nt: TGCAGCGTCCCACGGGACGGAGCCGGTGGCACTGAAGCTTTCTTT; cdr3_aa: CSVPRDGAGGTEAFF
j_call: TRBJ1-2; clone_size: once; cdr3_length: 14; d_call: NA; v_call: TRBV2; cdr3_nt: TGTGCCAGCGGGAACAGCCTGAAGAACTATGGCTACACCTTC; cdr3_aa: CASGNSLKNYGYTF
j_call: TRBJ2-1; clone_size: NA; cdr3_length: 15; d_call: NA; v_call: TRBV15; cdr3_nt: TGTGCCACCAGCAGTGGTGCGATGATATACAATGAGCAGTTCTTC; cdr3_aa: CATSSGAMIYNEQFF
j_call: TRBJ2-7; clone_size: few; cdr3_length: 15; d_call: TRBD1; v_call: TRBV6-1; cdr3_nt: TGTGCCAGCAGCCCGACGGGACAGAGCTCCTACGAGCAGTACTTC; cdr3_aa: CASSPTGQSSYEQYF